The present TCR beta chain was sequenced within a study of STAT5B mutations in CD4+ large granular lymphocyte leukemia. Germline trimming cut 5 bases from V and 7 bases from J; bases unmatched to any gene: 17. This CDR3 is built from 17 residues. Germline CDR1 reads SGDLS; CDR2 reads YYNGEE. As concerns this clone: Antigen specificity is unknown.

The assay was immunoSEQ multiplex PCR, and TCRdb's table has in-frame clones only and misses some. The sample has 30,000 to 40,000 clones; about four fifths are singletons. Study-level findings and limits: TRBV06-family usage was enriched in top patient clones (8/27) versus controls (2/35). The CD4+ versus CD8+ T-LGLL clonality difference may reflect limited sample size.

This TCR was recovered from a human donor in good health. The sample taken for sequencing was CD4+ T cells from blood buffy coats. V usage is TRBV9 and J usage is TRBJ2-3, with 9 bases matching TRBD2. The CDR3 loop reads CASRAPPRRGGLYTQYF. The DNA for the CDR3 is TGTGCCAGCAGAGCGCCCCCGAGGCGGGGGGGCCTCTATACGCAGTATTTT.